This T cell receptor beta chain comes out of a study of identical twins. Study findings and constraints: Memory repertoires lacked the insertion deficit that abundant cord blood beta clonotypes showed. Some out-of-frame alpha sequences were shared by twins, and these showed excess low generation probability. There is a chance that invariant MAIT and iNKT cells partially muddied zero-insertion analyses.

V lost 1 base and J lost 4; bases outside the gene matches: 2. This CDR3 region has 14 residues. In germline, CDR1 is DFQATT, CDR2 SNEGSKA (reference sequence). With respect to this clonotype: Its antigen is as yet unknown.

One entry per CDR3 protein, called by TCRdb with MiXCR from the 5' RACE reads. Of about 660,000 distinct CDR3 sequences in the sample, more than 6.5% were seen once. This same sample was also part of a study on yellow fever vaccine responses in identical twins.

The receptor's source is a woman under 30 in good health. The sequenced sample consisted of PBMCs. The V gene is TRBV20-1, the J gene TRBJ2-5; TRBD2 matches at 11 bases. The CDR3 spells CSARALAGGETQYF. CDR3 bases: TGCAGTGCTAGAGCGCTAGCGGGAGGAGAGACCCAGTACTTC.